These 2 T cell receptor beta chains came from one sample sequenced in a study of long-term antiretroviral therapy in people with HIV. The run of the v3.0 immunoSEQ assay was at survey level. Measured with immunoSEQ multiplex PCR; TCRdb has only the in-frame clones, and not every one. The data hold roughly 40,000 clones, with about 86% observed a single time. Here the sequenced sample was unsorted PBMCs, taken 1.2 years after starting antiretroviral therapy. These receptors came from a woman aged 50 to 60 with HIV.

The table lists this clone with a count of one. The chain uses TRBV18 and TRBJ1-4; no reliable D call. The CDR3 totals 13 residues. V lost 3 bases to trimming and J lost 5 bases, with 7 bases between them. CDR1 and CDR2 from the germline V gene are KGHSH and LQKENI. The CDR3 reads CASSPVLNEKLFF. The DNA of the CDR3 is TGTGCCAGCTCACCGGTGCTAAATGAAAAACTGTTTTTT.

This clone was observed a handful of times. The chain carries TRBV5-8 and TRBJ2-5, with 9 bases matching TRBD2. Germline values: CDR1 SGHTS, CDR2 YDEGEE. The V segment lost 2 bases and the J segment 2 bases; nucleotides outside the gene matches: 7. The CDR3 has 16 amino acids. Written as DNA, the CDR3 is TGTGCCAGCAGCTTCAGGGTAGCGGGGGTGCAAGAGACCCAGTACTTC. Translated, it gives CASSFRVAGVQETQYF.